These 9 T cell receptor beta chains came from one sample sequenced in a study of blood T cell repertoires in COVID-19. Sequenced by immunoSEQ multiplex PCR; TCRdb stores in-frame clones only, minus some. The data hold approximately 190,000 clones, with 84% observed a single time. What was sequenced was peripheral blood. These receptor sequences come from a human donor in a cohort sampled during active COVID-19.

The gene calls are TRBV7-2 and TRBJ2-1, with 8 bases identical to TRBD2. The V gene end was trimmed by 2 bases and the J gene end by 8 bases; junction bases not matched to a gene: 8. The CDR3 loop spans 15 amino acids. Germline CDR1 is SGHTA and CDR2 is FQGNSA. The chain's CDR3 is CASSLTGTSFHEQFF. In nucleotides, the CDR3 is TGTGCCAGCAGCTTAACAGGGACTAGTTTCCATGAGCAGTTCTTC.

The genes are TRBV19 and TRBJ2-6, with 8 bases that match TRBD1. The J segment lost 2 bases and the V segment lost 0 bases, leaving 3 bases of the junction unmatched. CDR1 LNHDA and CDR2 SQIVND come from the germline V gene (reference sequence). The CDR3 runs to 17 residues. CDR3 sequence (DNA): TGTGCCAGTAGTATAGATTCCAGGGGGCCTGGGGCCAACGTCCTGACTTTC. This sequence encodes CASSIDSRGPGANVLTF.

This clone was seen a handful of times. This sequence joins TRBV25-1 and TRBJ2-7; maybe TRBD1 (5 bases). The CDR3 covers 14 residues. CDR1 and CDR2 from the germline V gene are MGHDK and SYGVNS. V shed 3 bases and J shed 3 bases, with 12 bases lying between them. The CDR3 region has the DNA TGTGCCAGCAGTGAGGAGCAGGGTCACTACGAGCAGTACTTC. This gives the protein CASSEEQGHYEQYF.

V gene TRBV7-2 combines with J gene TRBJ1-5; D gene unclear. This CDR3 has 13 residues. In germline, CDR1 is SGHTA, CDR2 FQGNSA. Trimming stripped 5 bases from V and 7 bases from J, with 12 bases between. The CDR3 region is CASSDSTRQPQHF. CDR3 sequence (DNA): TGTGCCAGCAGCGATTCCACGCGGCAGCCCCAGCATTTT.

The chain combines TRBV19 with TRBJ1-1; D is ambiguous. V gave up 2 bases and J gave up 6 bases, with 19 bases separating them. This CDR3 has 16 residues. From germline, CDR1 is LNHDA and CDR2 SQIVND (reference sequence). The CDR3 nucleotides read TGTGCCAGTAGTATAATGATAGGCGCCCGGGAAGCTGAAGCTTTCTTT. Amino acids: CASSIMIGAREAEAFF.

V and J are TRBV12-3 or TRBV12-4 and TRBJ1-2, with unresolved D. CDR3 length equals 12 residues. Trimming removed 3 bases at V and 4 bases at J, with 6 bases between. CDR3: CASSFQVYGYTF. The CDR3 DNA reads as TGTGCCAGCAGTTTTCAGGTCTATGGCTACACCTTC.

This chain connects TRBV18 to TRBJ2-1, with 11 bases lining up with TRBD2. V was clipped by 8 bases and J by 6 bases; unmatched bases: 9. Germline lookup yields CDR1 KGHSH and CDR2 LQKENI. This CDR3 comprises 15 residues. The CDR3 reads CASATGTSGFNEQFF. DNA for the CDR3: TGTGCCAGCGCGACCGGGACTAGCGGTTTCAATGAGCAGTTCTTC.

Written as DNA, the CDR3 is TGTGCCAGCAGTGAATTCAAAAACACAGATACGCAGTATTTT. This encodes CASSEFKNTDTQYF. The V and J genes are TRBV2 and TRBJ2-3; no reliable D call. The CDR3 consists of 14 residues. The V end lost 2 bases, the J end lost 2 bases, and 8 bases lay between the germline ends. Germline assignment: CDR1 SNHLY and CDR2 FYNNEI.

This chain uses TRBV5-4 with TRBJ2-1; D may be TRBD2 (5 bases). Germline V CDR1 and CDR2: SGHNT, YYREEE (reference sequence). The CDR3 totals 14 residues. Trimming cost V 4 bases and J 5 bases, with 13 bases left between them. The chain's CDR3 is CASSGSPRDNEQFF. The CDR3 DNA sequence: TGTGCCAGCAGCGGCTCGCCGCGGGACAATGAGCAGTTCTTC.